This T cell receptor beta chain was recorded in a study of CD8 T cells in ankylosing spondylitis. A remark on this clonotype: Its antigen remains unidentified.

TCRdb re-called the 5' RACE reads through MiXCR, storing one row per CDR3 protein. The sample lists 670,000 or so distinct CDR3 sequences; 15% to 20% were seen once. The study's findings and limits: Clones that were linked to disease were CD8+ and were relatively rare in peripheral blood. A motif in TCR beta, a set of several highly homologous variants, appeared characteristic of ankylosing spondylitis blood.

CDR1 is MNHNS and CDR2 is SASEGT in the germline V gene. V lost 7 bases and J lost 9, with 15 bases in between. The CDR3 contains 12 residues. This chain joins TRBV6-1 and TRBJ1-1, with TRBD1 as a possible D gene (5 bases). Sequencing was performed on blood, either unsorted or a sorted T cell fraction (not recorded which). This TCR was recovered from a male donor with ankylosing spondylitis. The CDR3 DNA sequence: TGTGCCAGCACCCTAGACAGCCCCAAAGCTTTCTTT. Translated, it gives CASTLDSPKAFF.